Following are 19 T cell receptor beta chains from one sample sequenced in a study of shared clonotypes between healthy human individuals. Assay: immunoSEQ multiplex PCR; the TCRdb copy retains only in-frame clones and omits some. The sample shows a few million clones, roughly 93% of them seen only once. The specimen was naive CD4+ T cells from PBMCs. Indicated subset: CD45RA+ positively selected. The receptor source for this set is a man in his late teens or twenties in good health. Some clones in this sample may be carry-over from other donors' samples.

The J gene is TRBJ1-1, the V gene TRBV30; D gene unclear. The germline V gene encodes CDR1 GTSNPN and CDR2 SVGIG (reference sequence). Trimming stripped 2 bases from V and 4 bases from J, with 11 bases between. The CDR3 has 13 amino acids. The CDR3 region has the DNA TGTGCCTGGAGTAGGAGCAGGATCACTGAAGCTTTCTTT. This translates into CAWSRSRITEAFF.

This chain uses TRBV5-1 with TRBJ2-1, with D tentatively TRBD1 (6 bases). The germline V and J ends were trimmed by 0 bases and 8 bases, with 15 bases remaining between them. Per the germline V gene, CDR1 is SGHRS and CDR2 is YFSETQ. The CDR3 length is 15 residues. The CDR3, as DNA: TGCGCCAGCAGCTTGGTGGGACCCGAGGGGGATGAGCAGTTCTTC. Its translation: CASSLVGPEGDEQFF.

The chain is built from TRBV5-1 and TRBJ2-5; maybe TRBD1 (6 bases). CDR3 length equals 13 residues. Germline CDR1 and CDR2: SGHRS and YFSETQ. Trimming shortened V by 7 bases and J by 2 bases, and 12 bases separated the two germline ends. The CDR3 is CASHKTGQETQYF. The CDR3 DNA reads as TGCGCCAGCCATAAAACAGGGCAAGAGACCCAGTACTTC.

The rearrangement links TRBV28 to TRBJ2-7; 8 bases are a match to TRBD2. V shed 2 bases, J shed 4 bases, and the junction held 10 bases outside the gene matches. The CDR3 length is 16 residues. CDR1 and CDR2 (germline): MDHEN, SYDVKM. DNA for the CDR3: TGTGCCAGCAGTTTAATCTCGGCGGGAGGTGGTTACGAGCAGTACTTC. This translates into CASSLISAGGGYEQYF.

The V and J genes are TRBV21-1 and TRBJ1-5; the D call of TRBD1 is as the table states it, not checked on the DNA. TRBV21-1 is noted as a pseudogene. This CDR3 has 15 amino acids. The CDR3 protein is CASSIERQAHQPQHF. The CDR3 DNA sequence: TGTGCCAGCAGCATCGAAAGACAGGCTCATCAGCCCCAGCATTTT.

CDR3 sequence reads: CASSSKGVAQYF. The CDR3 nucleotides read TGTGCCAGCAGCTCGAAAGGGGTCGCGCAGTACTTC. This chain uses TRBV7-2 with TRBJ2-7; tentative D call: TRBD1 (5 bases). Trimming removed 4 bases from V and 9 bases from J, with 13 bases in between. This CDR3 is 12 amino acids long. Germline CDR1 and CDR2: SGHTA and FQGNSA.

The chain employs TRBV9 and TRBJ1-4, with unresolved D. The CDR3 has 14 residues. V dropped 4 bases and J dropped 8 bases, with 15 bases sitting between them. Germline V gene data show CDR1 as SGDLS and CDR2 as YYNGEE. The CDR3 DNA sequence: TGTGCCAGCAGCCGAACCGAAAGGCCCGAAAAACTGTTTTTT. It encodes CASSRTERPEKLFF.

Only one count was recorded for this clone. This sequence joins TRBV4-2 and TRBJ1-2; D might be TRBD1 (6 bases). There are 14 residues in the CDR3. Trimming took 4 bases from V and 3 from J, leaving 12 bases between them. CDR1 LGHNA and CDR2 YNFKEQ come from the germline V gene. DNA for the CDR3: TGTGCCAGCAGCCTGGGGGGCGCCGACTATGGCTACACCTTC. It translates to CASSLGGADYGYTF.

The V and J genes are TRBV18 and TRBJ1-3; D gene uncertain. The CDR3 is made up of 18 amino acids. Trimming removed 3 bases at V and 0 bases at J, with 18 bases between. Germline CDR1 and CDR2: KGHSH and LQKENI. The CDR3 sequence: CASSPPGVAIISGNTIYF. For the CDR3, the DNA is TGTGCCAGCTCACCGCCGGGAGTAGCTATCATCTCTGGAAACACCATATATTTT.

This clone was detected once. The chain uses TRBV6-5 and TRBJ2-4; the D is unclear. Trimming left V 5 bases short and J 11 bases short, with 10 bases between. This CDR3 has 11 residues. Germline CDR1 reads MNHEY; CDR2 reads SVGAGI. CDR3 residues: CASSDLKVQYF. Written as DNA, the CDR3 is TGTGCCAGCAGTGATTTGAAAGTTCAGTACTTC.

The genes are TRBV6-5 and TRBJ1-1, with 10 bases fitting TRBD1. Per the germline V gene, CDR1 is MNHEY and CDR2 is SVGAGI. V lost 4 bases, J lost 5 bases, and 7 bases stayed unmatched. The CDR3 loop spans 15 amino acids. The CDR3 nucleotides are TGTGCCAGCAGTTCTCCGGGACAGGGGAGGACTGAAGCTTTCTTT. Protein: CASSSPGQGRTEAFF.

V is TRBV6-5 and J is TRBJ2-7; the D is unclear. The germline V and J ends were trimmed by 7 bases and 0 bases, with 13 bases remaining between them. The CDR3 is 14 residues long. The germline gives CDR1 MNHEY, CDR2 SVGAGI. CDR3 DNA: TGTGCCAGCACCTACGGACGTCACTCCTACGAGCAGTACTTC. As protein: CASTYGRHSYEQYF.

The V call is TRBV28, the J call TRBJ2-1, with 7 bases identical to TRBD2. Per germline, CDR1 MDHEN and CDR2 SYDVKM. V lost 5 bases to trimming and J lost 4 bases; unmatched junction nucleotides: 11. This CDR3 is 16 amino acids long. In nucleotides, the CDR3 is TGTGCCAGCAGTGAACCGGAAGCGGGACGATACAATGAGCAGTTCTTC. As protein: CASSEPEAGRYNEQFF.

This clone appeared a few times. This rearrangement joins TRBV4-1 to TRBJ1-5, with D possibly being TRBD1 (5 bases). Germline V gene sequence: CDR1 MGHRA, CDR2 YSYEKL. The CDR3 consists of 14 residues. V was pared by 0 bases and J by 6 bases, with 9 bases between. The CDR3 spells CASSQDSGGQPQHF. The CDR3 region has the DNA TGCGCCAGCAGCCAAGATAGCGGGGGTCAGCCCCAGCATTTT.

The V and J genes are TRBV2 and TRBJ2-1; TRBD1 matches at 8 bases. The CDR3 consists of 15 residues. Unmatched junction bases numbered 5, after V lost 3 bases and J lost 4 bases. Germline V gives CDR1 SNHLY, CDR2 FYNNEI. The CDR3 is CASSDEGQGYNEQFF. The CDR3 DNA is TGTGCCAGCAGTGATGAAGGACAGGGATACAATGAGCAGTTCTTC.

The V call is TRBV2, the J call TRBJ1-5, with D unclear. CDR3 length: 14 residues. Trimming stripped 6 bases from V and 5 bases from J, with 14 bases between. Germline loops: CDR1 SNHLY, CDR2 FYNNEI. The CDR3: CASRGDPGDQPQHF. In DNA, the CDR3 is TGTGCCAGCAGAGGTGACCCTGGCGATCAGCCCCAGCATTTT.

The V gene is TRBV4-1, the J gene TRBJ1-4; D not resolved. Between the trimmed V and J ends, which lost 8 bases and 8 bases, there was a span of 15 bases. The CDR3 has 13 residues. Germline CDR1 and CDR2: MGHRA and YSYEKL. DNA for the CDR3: TGCGCCAGCGCCCCCTTCGCGAGGGAAAAACTGTTTTTT. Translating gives CASAPFAREKLFF.

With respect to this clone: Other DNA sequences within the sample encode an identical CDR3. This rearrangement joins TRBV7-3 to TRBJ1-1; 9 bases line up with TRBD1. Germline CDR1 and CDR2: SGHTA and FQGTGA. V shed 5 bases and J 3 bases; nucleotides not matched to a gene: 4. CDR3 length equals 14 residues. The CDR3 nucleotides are TGTGCCAGCAGCCCACAGGGGGCGGACACTGAAGCTTTCTTT. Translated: CASSPQGADTEAFF.

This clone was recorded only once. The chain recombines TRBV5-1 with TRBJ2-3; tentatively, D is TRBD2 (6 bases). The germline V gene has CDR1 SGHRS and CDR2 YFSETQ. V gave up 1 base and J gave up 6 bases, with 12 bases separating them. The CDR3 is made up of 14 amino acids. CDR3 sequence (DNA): TGCGCCAGCAGCTTGATCCCGGGAGCTGATACGCAGTATTTT. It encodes CASSLIPGADTQYF.